This T cell receptor beta chain was recorded in a study of T-cell reconstitution after alpha-beta-depleted transplantation in children. Unique molecular identifiers were built into the TCRbeta library. One entry per CDR3 protein results from TCRdb running MiXCR on the PCR reads. This sample has a few hundred thousand distinct CDR3 sequences, with 25% to 30% found just once. The trim removed 0 bases at V and 1 base at J, leaving 14 bases unmatched. The CDR3 spans 20 residues. Looked up from germline, CDR1 is MNHNY and CDR2 is SVGAGI (reference sequence). The chain has TRBV6-6 and TRBJ2-5; 10 bases agree with TRBD2. The receptor was derived from a boy under two years old with Wiskott-Aldrich syndrome, due to receive a stem cell transplant. Sequenced here: PBMCs, sampled before TCRalphabeta/CD19-depleted stem cell transplant. In DNA form, the CDR3 reads TGTGCCAGCAGTTACTCAGGGGGGGCTAGCGGGAGTGGGGCCCAAGAGACCCAGTACTTC. Protein product: CASSYSGGASGSGAQETQYF.